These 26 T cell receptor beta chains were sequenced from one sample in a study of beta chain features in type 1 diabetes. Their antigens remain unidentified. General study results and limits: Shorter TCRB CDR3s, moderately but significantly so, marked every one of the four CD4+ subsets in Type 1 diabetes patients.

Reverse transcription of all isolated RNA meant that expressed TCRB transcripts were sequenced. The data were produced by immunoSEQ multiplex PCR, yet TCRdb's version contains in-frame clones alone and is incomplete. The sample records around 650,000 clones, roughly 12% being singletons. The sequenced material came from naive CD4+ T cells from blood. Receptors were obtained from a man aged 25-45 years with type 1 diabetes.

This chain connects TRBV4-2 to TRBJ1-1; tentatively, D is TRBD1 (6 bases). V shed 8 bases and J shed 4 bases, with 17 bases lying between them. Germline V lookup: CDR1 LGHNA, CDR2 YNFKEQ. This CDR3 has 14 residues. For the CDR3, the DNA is TGTGCCAGCTCTCCCCCCCGGGGGGCCACTGAAGCTTTCTTT. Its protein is CASSPPRGATEAFF.

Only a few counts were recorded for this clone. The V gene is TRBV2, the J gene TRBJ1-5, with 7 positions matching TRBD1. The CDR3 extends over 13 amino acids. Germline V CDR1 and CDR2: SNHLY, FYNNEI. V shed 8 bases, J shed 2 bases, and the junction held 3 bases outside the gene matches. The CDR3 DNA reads TGTGCCAGCGGGGGGACAGGCAATCAGCCCCAGCATTTT. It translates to CASGGTGNQPQHF.

CDR3 loop: CASSYAPVEAFF. The CDR3 nucleotides read TGTGCCAGCAGTTACGCACCCGTTGAAGCTTTCTTT. This chain joins TRBV6-5 and TRBJ1-1; D remains unclear. V was cut by 2 bases and J by 7 bases, with 8 bases left in between. CDR3 length: 12 residues. CDR1 is MNHEY and CDR2 is SVGAGI in the germline V gene.

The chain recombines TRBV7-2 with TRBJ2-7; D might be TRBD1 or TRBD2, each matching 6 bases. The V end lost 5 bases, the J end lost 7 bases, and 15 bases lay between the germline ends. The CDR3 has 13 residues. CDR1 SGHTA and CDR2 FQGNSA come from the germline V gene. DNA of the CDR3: TGTGCCAGCAGCCCCGAGGGGGGTAGGGAGCAGTACTTC. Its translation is CASSPEGGREQYF.

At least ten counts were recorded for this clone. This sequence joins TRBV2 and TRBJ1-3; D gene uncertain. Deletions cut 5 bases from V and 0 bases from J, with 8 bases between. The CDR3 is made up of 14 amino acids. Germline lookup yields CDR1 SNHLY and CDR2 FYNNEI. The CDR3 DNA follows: TGTGCCAGCAGTAGCAGCTACTCTGGAAACACCATATATTTT. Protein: CASSSSYSGNTIYF.

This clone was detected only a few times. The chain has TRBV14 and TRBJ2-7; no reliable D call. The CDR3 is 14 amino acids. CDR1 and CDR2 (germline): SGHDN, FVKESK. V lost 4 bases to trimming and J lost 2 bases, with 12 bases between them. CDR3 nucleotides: TGTGCCAGCAGCCCGTCCCTAGTCCCCTACGAGCAGTACTTC. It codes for CASSPSLVPYEQYF.

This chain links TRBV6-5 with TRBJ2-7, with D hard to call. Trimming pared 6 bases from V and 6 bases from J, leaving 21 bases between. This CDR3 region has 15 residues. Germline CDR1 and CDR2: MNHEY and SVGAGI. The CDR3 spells CASSPELGSVGEQYF. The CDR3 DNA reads TGTGCCAGCAGCCCGGAACTGGGATCGGTTGGCGAGCAGTACTTC.

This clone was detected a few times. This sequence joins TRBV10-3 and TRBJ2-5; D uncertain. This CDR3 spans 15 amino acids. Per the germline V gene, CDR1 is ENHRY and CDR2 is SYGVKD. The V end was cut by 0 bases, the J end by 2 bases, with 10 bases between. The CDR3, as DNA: TGTGCCATCAGTGAGTCGCTGGGAATACAAGAGACCCAGTACTTC. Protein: CAISESLGIQETQYF.

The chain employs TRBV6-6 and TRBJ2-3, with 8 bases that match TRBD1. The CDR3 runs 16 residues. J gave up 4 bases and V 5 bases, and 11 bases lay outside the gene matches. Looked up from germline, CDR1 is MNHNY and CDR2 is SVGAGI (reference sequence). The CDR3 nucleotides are TGTGCCAGCAGTAAGCCAGACAGGGGAGGCGCAGATACGCAGTATTTT. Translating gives CASSKPDRGGADTQYF.

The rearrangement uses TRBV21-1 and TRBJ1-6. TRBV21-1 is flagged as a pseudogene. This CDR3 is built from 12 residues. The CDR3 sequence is CASSRGGSPLHF. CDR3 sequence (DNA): TGTGCCAGCAGCAGGGGGGGTTCACCCCTCCACTTT.

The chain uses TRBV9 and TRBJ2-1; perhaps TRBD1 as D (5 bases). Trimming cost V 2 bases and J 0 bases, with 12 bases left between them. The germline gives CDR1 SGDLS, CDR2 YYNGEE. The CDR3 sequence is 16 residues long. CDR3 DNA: TGTGCCAGCAGCGTGCAGGGTCAAAGCTCCTACAATGAGCAGTTCTTC. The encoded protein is CASSVQGQSSYNEQFF. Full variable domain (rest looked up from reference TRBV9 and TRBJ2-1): DSGVTQTPKHLITATGQRVTLRCSPRSGDLSVYWYQQSLDQGLQFLIQYYNGEERAKGNILERFSAQQFPDLHSELNLSSLELGDSALYFCASSVQGQSSYNEQFFGPGTRLTVL.

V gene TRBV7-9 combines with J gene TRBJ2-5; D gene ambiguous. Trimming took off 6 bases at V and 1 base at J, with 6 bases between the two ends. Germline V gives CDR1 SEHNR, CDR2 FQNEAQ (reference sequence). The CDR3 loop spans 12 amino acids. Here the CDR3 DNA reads TGTGCCAGCAGTCGGGTCCAAGAGACCCAGTACTTC. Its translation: CASSRVQETQYF. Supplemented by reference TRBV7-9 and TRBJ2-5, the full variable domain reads DTGVSQNPRHKITKRGQNVTFRCDPISEHNRLYWYRQTLGQGPEFLTYFQNEAQLEKSRLLSDRFSAERPKGSFSTLEIQRTEQGDSAMYLCASSRVQETQYFGPGTRLLVL.

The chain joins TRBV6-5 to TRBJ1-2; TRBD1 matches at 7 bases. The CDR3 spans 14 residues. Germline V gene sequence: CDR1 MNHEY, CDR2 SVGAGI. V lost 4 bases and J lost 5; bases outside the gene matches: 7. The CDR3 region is CASSSGTALYGYTF. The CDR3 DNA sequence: TGTGCCAGCAGTTCCGGGACAGCTCTTTATGGCTACACCTTC.

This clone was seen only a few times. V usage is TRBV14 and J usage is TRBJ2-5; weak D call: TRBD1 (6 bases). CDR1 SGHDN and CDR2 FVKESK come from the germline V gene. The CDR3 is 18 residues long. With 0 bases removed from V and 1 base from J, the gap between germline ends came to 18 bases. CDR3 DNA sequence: TGTGCCAGCAGCCAAGAGTTCCGGGACACGGTGCTCCAAGAGACCCAGTACTTC. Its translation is CASSQEFRDTVLQETQYF.

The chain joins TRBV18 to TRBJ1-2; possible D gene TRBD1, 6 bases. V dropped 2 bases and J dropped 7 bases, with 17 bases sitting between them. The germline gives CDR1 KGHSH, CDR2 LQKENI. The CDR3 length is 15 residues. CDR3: CASSPARTGARGYTF. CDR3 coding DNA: TGTGCCAGCTCACCAGCCCGGACGGGGGCGCGTGGCTACACCTTC.

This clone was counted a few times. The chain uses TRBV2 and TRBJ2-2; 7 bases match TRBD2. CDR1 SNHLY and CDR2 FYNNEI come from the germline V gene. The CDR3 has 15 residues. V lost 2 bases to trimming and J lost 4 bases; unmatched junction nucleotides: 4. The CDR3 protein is CASSEISGITGELFF. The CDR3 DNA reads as TGTGCCAGCAGTGAAATCAGCGGGATCACCGGGGAGCTGTTTTTT.

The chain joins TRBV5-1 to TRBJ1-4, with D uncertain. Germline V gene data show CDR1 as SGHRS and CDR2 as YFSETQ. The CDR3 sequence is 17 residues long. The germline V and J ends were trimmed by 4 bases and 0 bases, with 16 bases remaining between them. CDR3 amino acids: CASSLIGKSATNEKLFF. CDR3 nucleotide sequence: TGCGCCAGCAGCCTGATCGGAAAATCCGCAACTAATGAAAAACTGTTTTTT.

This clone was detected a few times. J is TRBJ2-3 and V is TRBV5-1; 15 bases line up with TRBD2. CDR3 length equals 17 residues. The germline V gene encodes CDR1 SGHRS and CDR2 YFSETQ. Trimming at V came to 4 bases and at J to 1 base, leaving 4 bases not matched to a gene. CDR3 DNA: TGCGCCAGCAGCCCGGGACTAGCGGGGGGCCGCACAGATACGCAGTATTTT. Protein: CASSPGLAGGRTDTQYF.

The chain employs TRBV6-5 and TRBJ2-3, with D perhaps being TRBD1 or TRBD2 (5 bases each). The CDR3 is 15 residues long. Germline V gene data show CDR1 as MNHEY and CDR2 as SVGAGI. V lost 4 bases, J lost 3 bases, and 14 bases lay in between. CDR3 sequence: CASSLQESGTDTQYF. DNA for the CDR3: TGTGCCAGCAGTTTACAGGAATCGGGGACAGATACGCAGTATTTT.

In DNA, the CDR3 is TGTGCCATCAGTTCCGGGCGAGGGGGTGATTCACCCCTCCACTTT. This encodes CAISSGRGGDSPLHF. The chain joins TRBV10-3 to TRBJ1-6; weak D call: TRBD1 (6 bases). Trimming removed 5 bases from V and 8 bases from J, with 16 bases in between. The V gene's germline CDR1 is ENHRY and CDR2 SYGVKD. The CDR3 extends over 15 amino acids.

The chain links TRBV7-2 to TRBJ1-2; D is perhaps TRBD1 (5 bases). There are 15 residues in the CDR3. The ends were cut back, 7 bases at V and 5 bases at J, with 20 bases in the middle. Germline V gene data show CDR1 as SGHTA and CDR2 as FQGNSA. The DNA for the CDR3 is TGTGCCAGCATACGAACCAAGGGGCAGCCGTATGGCTACACCTTC. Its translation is CASIRTKGQPYGYTF.

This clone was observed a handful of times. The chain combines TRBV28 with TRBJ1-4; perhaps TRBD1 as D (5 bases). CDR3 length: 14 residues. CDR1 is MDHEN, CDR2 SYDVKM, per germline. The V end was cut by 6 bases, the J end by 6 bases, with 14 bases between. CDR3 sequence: CASRNTDIHEKLFF. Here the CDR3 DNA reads TGTGCCAGCAGGAACACGGACATACATGAAAAACTGTTTTTT.

CDR3 nucleotide sequence: TGCGCCAGCAGCTTGGGACAGGGGGTTTACAATGAGCAGTTCTTC. It specifies CASSLGQGVYNEQFF. V usage is TRBV5-1 and J usage is TRBJ2-1; TRBD1 matches at 9 bases. This CDR3 has 15 residues. Germline CDR1 and CDR2: SGHRS and YFSETQ. The trim removed 0 bases at V and 4 bases at J, leaving 2 bases unmatched. The full variable domain, with the rest looked up from reference TRBV5-1 and TRBJ2-1, is KAGVTQTPRYLIKTRGQQVTLSCSPISGHRSVSWYQQTPGQGLQFLFEYFSETQRNKGNFPGRFSGRQFSNSRSEMNVSTLELGDSALYLCASSLGQGVYNEQFFGPGTRLTVL.

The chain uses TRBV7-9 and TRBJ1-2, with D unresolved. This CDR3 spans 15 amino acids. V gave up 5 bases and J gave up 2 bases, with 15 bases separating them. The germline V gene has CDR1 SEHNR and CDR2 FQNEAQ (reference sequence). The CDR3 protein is CASSRGQDGNYGYTF. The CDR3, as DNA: TGTGCCAGCAGCAGAGGTCAGGACGGAAACTATGGCTACACCTTC.

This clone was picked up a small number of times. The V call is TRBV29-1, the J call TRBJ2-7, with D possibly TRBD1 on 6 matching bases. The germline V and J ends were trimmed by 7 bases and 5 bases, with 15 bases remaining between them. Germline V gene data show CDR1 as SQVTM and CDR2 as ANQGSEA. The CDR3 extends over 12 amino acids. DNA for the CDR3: TGCAGCGGAACAGGGTCCTCTAACGAGCAGTACTTC. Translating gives CSGTGSSNEQYF.

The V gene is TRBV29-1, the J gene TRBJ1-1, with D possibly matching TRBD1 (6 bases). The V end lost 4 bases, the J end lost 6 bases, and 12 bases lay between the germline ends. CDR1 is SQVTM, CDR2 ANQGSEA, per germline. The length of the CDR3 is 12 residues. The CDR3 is CSVGTGYPEAFF. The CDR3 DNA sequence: TGCAGCGTTGGTACAGGGTACCCTGAAGCTTTCTTT.